These T cell receptor beta chains were read from a single sample in a study of blood T cell repertoires in COVID-19. The method was immunoSEQ multiplex PCR; TCRdb's version includes in-frame clones alone and lacks a portion of them. The table shows 250,000 or so clones, with under 95% occurring only once. The specimen was PBMCs or T cells enriched from blood (not recorded which). These receptors came from a man aged 35-49 years who had been exposed to COVID-19. Both conserved end residues are part of each CDR3. Each record gives: V gene, J gene, D gene, clone size, CDR3 protein, CDR3 DNA. D genes are given only for firm matches. The listing skips clone size in some rows; elsewhere it reads once, few, many or a size class.

v_gene: TRBV19; j_gene: TRBJ2-5; d_gene: TRBD2; abundance: -; CDR3aa: CASSVKSERETVETQYF; CDR3nt: TGTGCCAGTAGTGTCAAGTCTGAGCGGGAGACGGTGGAGACCCAGTACTTC
v_gene: TRBV6-5; j_gene: TRBJ2-2; d_gene: -; abundance: -; CDR3aa: CASSYEQAGGELFF; CDR3nt: TGTGCCAGCAGTTACGAGCAGGCGGGCGGGGAGCTGTTTTTT
v_gene: TRBV27; j_gene: TRBJ1-1; d_gene: -; abundance: -; CDR3aa: CASSLSYFLNTEAFF; CDR3nt: TGTGCCAGCAGTTTATCGTATTTTTTGAACACTGAAGCTTTCTTT
v_gene: TRBV28; j_gene: TRBJ1-5; d_gene: -; abundance: -; CDR3aa: CASSLWTGKDQPQHF; CDR3nt: TGTGCCAGCAGTTTATGGACAGGAAAAGATCAGCCCCAGCATTTT
v_gene: TRBV21-1; j_gene: TRBJ1-2; d_gene: -; abundance: -; CDR3aa: CASSPPGNYGYTF; CDR3nt: TGTGCCAGCAGTCCCCCAGGGAACTATGGCTACACCTTC
v_gene: TRBV12-5; j_gene: TRBJ1-1; d_gene: TRBD1; abundance: -; CDR3aa: CASGRDRAGSMNTEAFF; CDR3nt: TGTGCTAGTGGTCGTGACAGGGCAGGTTCGATGAACACTGAAGCTTTCTTT
v_gene: TRBV30; j_gene: TRBJ1-3; d_gene: TRBD1; abundance: -; CDR3aa: CASTDRGYSGNTIYF; CDR3nt: TGTGCCTCTACGGACAGGGGTTACTCTGGAAACACCATATATTTT
v_gene: TRBV6-5; j_gene: TRBJ1-1; d_gene: TRBD1; abundance: once; CDR3aa: CASSSRGPNTEAFF; CDR3nt: TGTGCCAGCAGTTCTAGGGGGCCGAACACTGAAGCTTTCTTT
v_gene: TRBV2; j_gene: TRBJ1-1; d_gene: TRBD1; abundance: -; CDR3aa: CASSDNMRRGPTEAFF; CDR3nt: TGTGCCAGCAGTGATAATATGAGGAGGGGGCCCACTGAAGCTTTCTTT
v_gene: TRBV5-6; j_gene: TRBJ2-2; d_gene: -; abundance: -; CDR3aa: CASSKGSHTGELFF; CDR3nt: TGTGCCAGCAGCAAGGGGTCCCACACCGGGGAGCTGTTTTTT
v_gene: TRBV24-1; j_gene: TRBJ1-2; d_gene: TRBD1; abundance: -; CDR3aa: CATSDHTGGTGYTF; CDR3nt: TGTGCCACCAGTGACCATACAGGGGGCACTGGCTACACCTTC
v_gene: TRBV4-1; j_gene: TRBJ1-4; d_gene: -; abundance: -; CDR3aa: CASSQERLDSNEKLFF; CDR3nt: TGCGCCAGCAGCCAAGAAAGGTTGGACAGTAATGAAAAACTGTTTTTT
v_gene: TRBV7-6; j_gene: TRBJ1-3; d_gene: -; abundance: -; CDR3aa: CASSLGGNTIYF; CDR3nt: TGTGCCAGCAGCCTTGGCGGAAACACCATATATTTT
v_gene: TRBV27; j_gene: TRBJ2-1; d_gene: TRBD2; abundance: -; CDR3aa: CASSPGLAGKEQFF; CDR3nt: TGTGCCAGCAGTCCGGGACTAGCGGGAAAGGAGCAGTTCTTC
v_gene: TRBV29-1; j_gene: TRBJ2-2; d_gene: -; abundance: -; CDR3aa: CSTTVSSDTGELFF; CDR3nt: TGCAGTACCACGGTTAGCAGCGACACCGGGGAGCTGTTTTTT
v_gene: TRBV7-9; j_gene: TRBJ2-7; d_gene: TRBD1; abundance: -; CDR3aa: CASSKAGQGGGHEQYF; CDR3nt: TGTGCCAGCAGCAAAGCGGGACAGGGCGGGGGCCACGAGCAGTACTTC
v_gene: TRBV24-1; j_gene: TRBJ2-2; d_gene: -; abundance: -; CDR3aa: CATSDLPGAGELFF; CDR3nt: TGTGCCACCAGTGATTTGCCCGGGGCCGGGGAGCTGTTTTTT
v_gene: TRBV18; j_gene: TRBJ2-7; d_gene: TRBD2; abundance: -; CDR3aa: CASSPGLAGVSYEQYF; CDR3nt: TGTGCCAGCTCCCCCGGACTAGCGGGTGTTTCCTACGAGCAGTACTTC
v_gene: TRBV7-9; j_gene: TRBJ2-3; d_gene: TRBD2; abundance: -; CDR3aa: CASRLLASSTDTQYF; CDR3nt: TGTGCCAGCAGATTACTAGCGTCTAGCACAGATACGCAGTATTTT
v_gene: TRBV5-4; j_gene: TRBJ1-4; d_gene: -; abundance: -; CDR3aa: CASSIQGFPTNEKLFF; CDR3nt: TGTGCCAGCAGCATACAGGGATTTCCAACTAATGAAAAACTGTTTTTT
v_gene: TRBV28; j_gene: TRBJ2-7; d_gene: TRBD1; abundance: -; CDR3aa: CASRGQGLTYEQYF; CDR3nt: TGTGCCAGCAGGGGACAGGGGCTAACCTACGAGCAGTACTTC
v_gene: TRBV27; j_gene: TRBJ2-1; d_gene: TRBD2; abundance: -; CDR3aa: CASSVVAGGSAEQFF; CDR3nt: TGTGCCAGCAGTGTGGTAGCGGGAGGGAGCGCTGAGCAGTTCTTC
v_gene: TRBV9; j_gene: TRBJ2-1; d_gene: TRBD1; abundance: -; CDR3aa: CASSVGQYNEQFF; CDR3nt: TGTGCCAGCAGCGTGGGACAGTACAATGAGCAGTTCTTC
v_gene: TRBV10-3; j_gene: TRBJ1-1; d_gene: TRBD1; abundance: -; CDR3aa: CAIRQGLNTEAFF; CDR3nt: TGTGCCATCAGACAGGGGCTGAACACTGAAGCTTTCTTT
v_gene: TRBV11-2; j_gene: TRBJ1-2; d_gene: -; abundance: -; CDR3aa: CASSLAPGGGYTF; CDR3nt: TGTGCCAGCAGCTTGGCCCCAGGTGGTGGCTACACCTTC
v_gene: TRBV7-9; j_gene: TRBJ2-7; d_gene: -; abundance: -; CDR3aa: CASSPAGSYEQYF; CDR3nt: TGTGCCAGCAGCCCAGCCGGGTCCTACGAGCAGTACTTC
v_gene: TRBV19; j_gene: TRBJ1-5; d_gene: -; abundance: once; CDR3aa: CASSIRQERVRQPQHF; CDR3nt: TGTGCCAGTAGTATTCGGCAGGAGAGGGTTCGTCAGCCCCAGCATTTT
v_gene: TRBV18; j_gene: TRBJ1-6; d_gene: TRBD1; abundance: few; CDR3aa: CASSPSTGDSPLHF; CDR3nt: TGTGCCAGCTCCCCCAGCACAGGGGATTCACCCCTCCACTTT
v_gene: TRBV5-1; j_gene: TRBJ2-1; d_gene: TRBD2; abundance: -; CDR3aa: CASSLRLAGDNYNEQFF; CDR3nt: TGCGCCAGCAGCTTGAGACTAGCGGGAGACAACTACAATGAGCAGTTCTTC
v_gene: TRBV6-5; j_gene: TRBJ2-2; d_gene: -; abundance: -; CDR3aa: CASSYLRDTEDGELFF; CDR3nt: TGTGCCAGCAGTTACTTACGGGACACTGAGGACGGGGAGCTGTTTTTT
v_gene: TRBV5-5; j_gene: TRBJ1-2; d_gene: -; abundance: -; CDR3aa: CASSFTGSEREYGYTF; CDR3nt: TGTGCCAGCAGCTTTACCGGGTCAGAACGGGAATATGGCTACACCTTC
v_gene: TRBV7-9; j_gene: TRBJ1-1; d_gene: -; abundance: -; CDR3aa: CASSLALGVEDTEAFF; CDR3nt: TGTGCCAGCAGCTTAGCGTTGGGAGTGGAAGACACTGAAGCTTTCTTT
v_gene: TRBV5-4; j_gene: TRBJ1-6; d_gene: TRBD1; abundance: few; CDR3aa: CATSDRGGGPPLHF; CDR3nt: TGTGCCACCTCGGACAGGGGGGGCGGACCACCCCTCCACTTT
v_gene: TRBV7-9; j_gene: TRBJ2-1; d_gene: TRBD2; abundance: -; CDR3aa: CASSLAGGTWNEQFF; CDR3nt: TGTGCCAGCAGCTTAGCGGGAGGGACTTGGAATGAGCAGTTCTTC
v_gene: TRBV7-9; j_gene: TRBJ1-5; d_gene: -; abundance: -; CDR3aa: CASNSNSNQPQHF; CDR3nt: TGTGCCAGCAACTCGAACTCTAATCAGCCCCAGCATTTT
v_gene: TRBV28; j_gene: TRBJ1-5; d_gene: TRBD1; abundance: few; CDR3aa: CASRGGQVGQPQHF; CDR3nt: TGTGCCAGCAGGGGGGGACAGGTGGGTCAGCCCCAGCATTTT
v_gene: TRBV4-1; j_gene: TRBJ2-7; d_gene: TRBD2; abundance: -; CDR3aa: CASSQGTSGTYEQYF; CDR3nt: TGCGCCAGCAGCCAGGGGACTAGCGGCACTTACGAGCAGTACTTC
v_gene: TRBV5-6; j_gene: TRBJ1-1; d_gene: -; abundance: -; CDR3aa: CASSLRTEAFF; CDR3nt: TGTGCCAGCAGCTTGAGGACAGAAGCTTTCTTT
v_gene: TRBV2; j_gene: TRBJ1-3; d_gene: TRBD1; abundance: -; CDR3aa: CASSVGGGHSGNTIYF; CDR3nt: TGTGCCAGCAGTGTAGGGGGCGGGCACTCTGGAAACACCATATATTTT
v_gene: TRBV9; j_gene: TRBJ2-3; d_gene: TRBD2; abundance: once; CDR3aa: CASSLKTSGRATDTQYF; CDR3nt: TGTGCCAGCAGCCTTAAAACTAGCGGGAGGGCCACAGATACGCAGTATTTT
v_gene: TRBV11-3; j_gene: TRBJ2-2; d_gene: -; abundance: -; CDR3aa: CASSPEVSVTGELFF; CDR3nt: TGTGCCAGCAGCCCCGAGGTGTCTGTCACCGGGGAGCTGTTTTTT
v_gene: TRBV27; j_gene: TRBJ1-2; d_gene: -; abundance: -; CDR3aa: CASSKHRNYGYTF; CDR3nt: TGTGCCAGCAGTAAACACAGAAACTATGGCTACACCTTC
v_gene: TRBV18; j_gene: TRBJ1-1; d_gene: TRBD1; abundance: -; CDR3aa: CASSQGAETEAFF; CDR3nt: TGTGCCAGCTCACAGGGGGCGGAAACTGAAGCTTTCTTT
v_gene: TRBV9; j_gene: TRBJ2-7; d_gene: -; abundance: -; CDR3aa: CASSRSGGGLGEQYF; CDR3nt: TGTGCCAGCAGCAGATCCGGGGGAGGACTCGGCGAGCAGTACTTC
v_gene: TRBV11-3; j_gene: TRBJ2-1; d_gene: TRBD2; abundance: -; CDR3aa: CASSSPWAGVLNEQFF; CDR3nt: TGTGCCAGCAGCTCCCCCTGGGCGGGAGTTCTAAATGAGCAGTTCTTC